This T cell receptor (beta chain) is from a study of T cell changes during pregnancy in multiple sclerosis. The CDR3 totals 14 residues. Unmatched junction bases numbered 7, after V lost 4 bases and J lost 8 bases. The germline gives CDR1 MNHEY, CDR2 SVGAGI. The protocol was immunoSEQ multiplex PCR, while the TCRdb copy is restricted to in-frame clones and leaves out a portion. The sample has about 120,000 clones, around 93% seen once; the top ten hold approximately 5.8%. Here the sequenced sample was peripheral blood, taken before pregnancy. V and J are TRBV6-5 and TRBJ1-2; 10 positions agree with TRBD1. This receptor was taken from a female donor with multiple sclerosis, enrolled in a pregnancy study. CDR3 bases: TGTGCCAGCAGTTTCAGACAGGGGGCGAGCGGCTACACCTTC. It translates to CASSFRQGASGYTF.